This T cell receptor (beta chain) is drawn from a study of post-analysis software for immune sequencing data. TCR beta cDNA libraries included unique molecular identifiers. TCRdb fed the PCR reads into MiXCR, producing one record per CDR3 protein. The sample lists 350,000 to 500,000 distinct CDR3 sequences; more than 30% were seen once. Trimming removed 0 bases at V and 9 bases at J, with 12 bases between. The germline V gene encodes CDR1 MNHEY and CDR2 SVGAGI. The CDR3 has 15 amino acids. Overall study results and limits: Roughly 5 TRBV segments occurring more often in patients than controls included TRBV5-6, TRBV5-1 and TRBV20-1. F measure clustering grouped samples strongly by preparation batch.

A word on this clonotype: Its specificity is unknown.

This receptor was identified in a girl aged 2-10 years with multiple sclerosis. The chain links TRBV6-5 to TRBJ1-6; D unclear. The sequenced sample consisted of blood. The CDR3 DNA reads TGTGCCAGCAGTTACTCTCCAGGATCGTTTTCACCCCTCCACTTT. Its protein product is CASSYSPGSFSPLHF.